This TCR beta chain was profiled in a study of blood T cell repertoires in COVID-19 (dated by TCRdb to about 2020). A note on the overall study: Samples from collaborators originated in the United States, Italy and Spain and spanned both the acute and convalescent phases of COVID-19. The material from the prospective study consisted of cDNA or gDNA derived from T cells, B-cell-depleted T cells, or PBMCs. The samples were drawn from two sources: the first 160 participants of the ongoing ImmuneRACE study, and about 1,300 subjects contributed by 6 global collaborators. The repertoires were made available in a free public database intended to serve as a resource for research on the immune response to SARS-CoV-2. Nearly every sample came with metadata listing a de-identified subject ID, COVID-19 status, age in years and sex. Where HLA class I and class II types were available, the types were taken from metadata supplied by the sample provider, not from assay-based typing. Subjects who had been exposed to COVID-19, were actively infected with it, or had recovered from it provided the deeply sampled blood TCRbeta repertoires that made up the dataset.

Study-wide conclusions, independent of this receptor: Clinical and demographic metadata were provided uncurated, with the amount varying by source and participant.

CDR1 and CDR2, per the germline V gene (reference sequence), are GTSNPN and SVGIG. Trimming costs V 0 bases and J 3 bases, and their ends lie 14 bases apart. The CDR3 goes from the cysteine to the phenylalanine over 15 residues. Of all the DNA, just the CDR3 is kept, 45 bases in frame from base 1. The immunoSEQ Assay, a bias-controlled multiplex PCR, was used to amplify TCRbeta CDR3 regions from genomic DNA. The published analysis was carried out like this. The number of nucleated cells in each sample was estimated from the amplification of reference gene primers within the assay. Sequence reads were collapsed and filtered to measure the absolute abundance of every unique TCRbeta CDR3 rearrangement. For each sample, productive Simpson clonality was calculated by taking the square root of Simpson's diversity index across productive rearrangements. Held by TCRdb, this immuneACCESS table contains in-frame sequences only and omits some clones. Under half of the omission traces to an unresolved V gene where checked; the cause of the rest is unknown. The V and J calls and clone size come from that table; D and trimming were worked out from the DNA. Present in this sample are 140,000 to 150,000 clones, 80% to 90% of which were seen just once. The ten biggest clones cover about 9.4% of the sample.

About this clone itself: The clone's antigen remains unknown. No quality values exist for individual bases; no much larger clone is one base distant.

The collaborating institutions used their own protocols to collect whole blood in K2EDTA tubes. Collaborator samples were shipped for TCRbeta analysis as frozen whole blood, isolated PBMCs, or DNA extracted from either sample type. The chain couples TRBV30 to TRBJ1-2, with TRBD1 as a weak D call on 6 bases. The receptor was derived from a woman in her forties or fifties with active or convalescent COVID-19. Specimen: peripheral blood. The sequenced DNA: TGTGCCTGGAGTGTAGGGGGAGCAGGGGACTATGGCTACACCTTC. The translation is CAWSVGGAGDYGYTF.